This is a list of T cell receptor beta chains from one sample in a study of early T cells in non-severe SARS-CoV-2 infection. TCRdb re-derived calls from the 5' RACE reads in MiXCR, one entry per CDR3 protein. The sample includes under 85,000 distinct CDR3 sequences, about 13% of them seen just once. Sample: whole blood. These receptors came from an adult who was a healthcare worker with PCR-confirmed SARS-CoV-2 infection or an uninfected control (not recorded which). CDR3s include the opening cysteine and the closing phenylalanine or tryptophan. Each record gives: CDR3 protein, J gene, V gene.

CDR3aa: CASSRSGRETQYF
j_gene: TRBJ2-5
v_gene: TRBV6-1

CDR3aa: CASSDPTGPQHF
j_gene: TRBJ1-5
v_gene: TRBV10-1

CDR3aa: CASSPGPKSSYEQYF
j_gene: TRBJ2-7
v_gene: TRBV14

CDR3aa: CATSRSISGAQTGELFF
j_gene: TRBJ2-2
v_gene: TRBV15

CDR3aa: CASSPREGMETQYF
j_gene: TRBJ2-5
v_gene: TRBV18

CDR3aa: CASSSTRGGGGETQYF
j_gene: TRBJ2-5
v_gene: TRBV11-2

CDR3aa: CASREGLTNTEAFF
j_gene: TRBJ1-1
v_gene: TRBV12-3/TRBV12-4

CDR3aa: CSAAGASGGGANVLTF
j_gene: TRBJ2-6
v_gene: TRBV29-1

CDR3aa: CASSLWATENTEAFF
j_gene: TRBJ1-1
v_gene: TRBV11-2

CDR3aa: CASSLVTGAFF
j_gene: TRBJ1-1
v_gene: TRBV7-9

CDR3aa: CASRGTSGREEQYF
j_gene: TRBJ2-7
v_gene: TRBV3-1

CDR3aa: CSARGVASAHYNEQFF
j_gene: TRBJ2-1
v_gene: TRBV20-1

CDR3aa: CSARDGPRSPLHF
j_gene: TRBJ1-6
v_gene: TRBV20-1

CDR3aa: CASSERAVAGSTGELFF
j_gene: TRBJ2-2
v_gene: TRBV6-1

CDR3aa: CASSSDDRFRNGYTF
j_gene: TRBJ1-2
v_gene: TRBV7-9

CDR3aa: CASSPGGTESGGYTF
j_gene: TRBJ1-2
v_gene: TRBV18

CDR3aa: CAISAVGYEQYF
j_gene: TRBJ2-7
v_gene: TRBV6-2/TRBV6-3

CDR3aa: CASSAGTRGLEQFF
j_gene: TRBJ2-1
v_gene: TRBV28

CDR3aa: CATSGGPPDEQFF
j_gene: TRBJ2-1
v_gene: TRBV15

CDR3aa: CASLAEGSGSNTGELFF
j_gene: TRBJ2-2
v_gene: TRBV23-1

CDR3aa: CASSLSTGGETQYF
j_gene: TRBJ2-5
v_gene: TRBV27

CDR3aa: CSARGGGAQETQYF
j_gene: TRBJ2-5
v_gene: TRBV20-1

CDR3aa: CAISKGTGYTF
j_gene: TRBJ1-2
v_gene: TRBV10-3

CDR3aa: CASSQDRAGSNTGELFF
j_gene: TRBJ2-2
v_gene: TRBV4-1

CDR3aa: CASSLGQVRSYEQYF
j_gene: TRBJ2-7
v_gene: TRBV7-9

CDR3aa: CASSLRTQQAADTQYF
j_gene: TRBJ2-3
v_gene: TRBV11-2

CDR3aa: CASSDRAYNEQFF
j_gene: TRBJ2-1
v_gene: TRBV6-4

CDR3aa: CASKSGTGGNEQFF
j_gene: TRBJ2-1
v_gene: TRBV28

CDR3aa: CASSRDPLLGNIQYF
j_gene: TRBJ2-4
v_gene: TRBV18

CDR3aa: CASGLESYTEAFF
j_gene: TRBJ1-1
v_gene: TRBV12-5

CDR3aa: CASSGRGHTNTGELFF
j_gene: TRBJ2-2
v_gene: TRBV7-2

CDR3aa: CSARSLQGAYEQYF
j_gene: TRBJ2-7
v_gene: TRBV20-1

CDR3aa: CSARDRTHQPQHF
j_gene: TRBJ1-5
v_gene: TRBV20-1

CDR3aa: CASSLIHGGLTDTQYF
j_gene: TRBJ2-3
v_gene: TRBV7-9

CDR3aa: CASSPARGDTQYF
j_gene: TRBJ2-3
v_gene: TRBV28

CDR3aa: CASSEAETYEQYF
j_gene: TRBJ2-7
v_gene: TRBV6-1

CDR3aa: CASSLIREGNEQFF
j_gene: TRBJ2-1
v_gene: TRBV6-2/TRBV6-3

CDR3aa: CASRTGGAGELFF
j_gene: TRBJ2-2
v_gene: TRBV2

CDR3aa: CASSINRDPPSPLHF
j_gene: TRBJ1-6
v_gene: TRBV19

CDR3aa: CASTTDRTNTGELFF
j_gene: TRBJ2-2
v_gene: TRBV11-2

CDR3aa: CSARWGTEAFF
j_gene: TRBJ1-1
v_gene: TRBV20-1

CDR3aa: CASSLWTGVEELFF
j_gene: TRBJ2-2
v_gene: TRBV12-3/TRBV12-4

CDR3aa: CSARDSRGGYEQYF
j_gene: TRBJ2-7
v_gene: TRBV20-1

CDR3aa: CASSSHKRLAGGPAPYEQYF
j_gene: TRBJ2-7
v_gene: TRBV11-2

CDR3aa: CASSEAPLAGTGELFF
j_gene: TRBJ2-2
v_gene: TRBV2